This TCR beta chain was recovered during a study of T cell responses to AZD1222 COVID-19 vaccine (dated by TCRdb to 2020 to 2023). As for the study more broadly: Because spike-specific TCR depth and breadth did not differ between the two schedules, AZD1222 recipients who got a second dose at roughly 4 weeks were pooled with those who got a second dose at roughly 12 weeks. A total of 233 trial participants underwent TCR sequencing, of whom nearly 210 received two doses of AZD1222 and some 26 received two doses of the MenACWY control vaccine. Trial participants were enrolled by age into 18-55, 56-69 and 70-plus year subgroups, with about 150, 28 and 57 TCR-sequenced participants respectively.

As for this clone: The antigen this receptor binds is unknown. No base quality information exists; no much larger clone differs at one position.

Trimming at the junction amounts to 2 bases on V and 1 base on J, and the germline ends lie 11 bases apart. According to the germline V gene, CDR1 reads SGHTA and CDR2 reads FQGTGA. The CDR3 spans 15 residues, from the cysteine through the phenylalanine. Left in the record is the CDR3 DNA by itself, 45 bases read in frame from the first base. The CDR3 regions of human TCRbeta chains were subjected to immunosequencing. The source study handled its data this way. Repertoire TCRs were matched against a reference library of SARS-CoV-2-specific TCRs generated with the MIRA antigen-specificity platform. Breadth meant the fraction of unique TCRs that were SARS-CoV-2-associated, whereas depth meant the fraction of total T cells that were SARS-CoV-2-associated. Using the MIRA data, each spike-specific TCR was mapped to the spike region that the TCR reacts to and placed in a CD4 or CD8 class. Log10-transformed breadth and depth values were compared by one-way ANOVA with Sidak's multiple comparisons tests. Imported from immuneACCESS, the table was reduced by TCRdb to in-frame sequences with V and J called. These copies leave out some clones; in studies compared against another copy, an unresolved V gene accounts for under half, and the cause of the remainder is not known. The DNA gave D and trimming, while V, J and clone size come from that table. The sample has tens of thousands of clones on record, roughly 87% of them singletons. In total, the top ten clones hold roughly 24% of the sample.

What the research found in general, with its limitations: The 56-69-year group was small, and its depth increase did not reach significance, likely because of low power. Participants were mostly white British and included more females than males, and it was suggested by the authors that clonal diversity may have been underestimated. Because no day 14 peak-response samples were available, repertoires were characterized only after the peak T cell response. Reportedly, almost half of the unique spike-specific TCRs recognized epitopes lying outside the regions that are mutated in the B.1.351 and B.1.1.7 variants. Conclusions about previously exposed vaccinees are limited because only five to seven AZD1222 recipients were SARS-CoV-2 seropositive at baseline. After two AZD1222 doses, both the breadth and the depth of spike-specific TCRs were significantly higher than at day 0 and than in MenACWY recipients. CD4 TCRs associated with the vaccine covered the entire spike protein, and the dominant responses were in regions 160-218 and 743-854.

In the paper's terms, the time point label means: baseline before first vaccination. Vaccinee samples were obtained from the UK trials COV001 and COV002, which included a single-blind randomized controlled phase 2/3 trial of AZD1222 (ChAdOx1 nCoV-19) in healthy adults. For TCRbeta chain sequencing, PBMC samples were collected from trial participants at day 0 and at day 28 after the second dose. Sample: peripheral blood, taken on day 0 of AZD1222 vaccination. The receptor's source is an adult in good health. The chain employs TRBV7-3 and TRBJ1-1; matching of 5 bases hints at TRBD1 as the D gene. The DNA reads TGTGCCAGCAGCTTAGGGACGAGAGGGAACACTGAAGCTTTCTTT. Its amino acids are CASSLGTRGNTEAFF.